This T cell receptor beta chain was documented in a study of CD8+CD57+ T cells in acquired aplastic anemia. Study results and limitations: It was found that roughly 31 CD8+ CDR3 sequences were shared between patients and controls.

Investigators profiled TCR beta VDJ and CDR3 from genomic DNA template. TCRdb redid the calling of the reads with MiXCR, one entry per CDR3 protein. The table lists some 150,000 distinct CDR3 sequences, about 64% of them singletons. Sequencing involved patients with CD8+CD57+ cell expansion previously shown by flow cytometry. Every patient presented with severe acquired aplastic anemia. As regards this clonotype: Its antigen is not identified.

Germline lookup yields CDR1 DFQATT and CDR2 SNEGSKA (reference sequence). V lost 6 bases and J lost 4, with 13 bases in between. The CDR3 extends over 13 amino acids. The chain is built from TRBV20-1 and TRBJ1-5; tentatively, D is TRBD1 (5 bases). The sequence was obtained from a human donor with aplastic anemia. The sequenced sample consisted of sorted CD4+, CD8+, or CD8+CD57+ T cells (not recorded which) from PBMCs. The CDR3 sequence is CSAMRGMNQPQHF. CDR3 DNA sequence: TGCAGTGCCATGAGGGGAATGAATCAGCCCCAGCATTTT.